Here is one TCR beta chain with its context. This sample is part of a study of blood T cell repertoires in COVID-19. Study details: Researchers got acute and convalescent COVID-19 samples from the United States, Italy and Spain. PBMCs, B-cell-depleted T cells, or T cells provided the cDNA or gDNA that made up the material.

Authors' analysis steps: Estimated nucleated cell counts came from reference gene primer amplification. The table came from immunoSEQ multiplex PCR; TCRdb's copy has only in-frame clones and leaves some out. The V and J calls and clone size are taken from that table; D and trimming were inferred from the DNA. The data show tens of thousands of clones, 70% to 90% seen once. J was trimmed by 4 bases and V by 4 bases; bases with no gene match: 12. There are 17 residues in the CDR3. Germline V gene lookup returns CDR1 SGHDT and CDR2 YYEEEE. The chain carries TRBV5-6 and TRBJ2-3, with TRBD1 matching 10 bases. Sequencing used peripheral blood. This receptor was obtained from a man aged 65-85 years with active or convalescent COVID-19. Written as DNA, the CDR3 is TGTGCCAGCAGCGTGGAAAGGGGACAGGGGATCCCAGATACGCAGTATTTT. Its translation is CASSVERGQGIPDTQYF.